The 25 T cell receptor beta chains in this list originate from one sample, sequenced in a study of shared clonotypes between healthy human individuals. TCRdb's table, derived via immunoSEQ multiplex PCR, lists solely in-frame clones and lacks some. The sample includes over 400,000 clones, roughly 80% of them seen just once. The specimen sequenced was PBMCs. The source of these receptors is a middle-aged woman in good health. Some clones in this sample may be carry-over from other donors' samples.

The rearrangement uses TRBV11-2 and TRBJ2-7; the match to TRBD1 covers 9 bases. The end of the DNA is better explained by TRBJ2-1, so the J call may be wrong. Germline loops: CDR1 SGHAT, CDR2 FQNNGV. CDR3 length: 19 residues. CDR3 bases: TGTGCCAGCAGCGACGGACAGGGGTATCACAGAGTCGGGGACAATGAGCAGTTCTTC. Translating it yields CASSDGQGYHRVGDNEQFF.

V gene TRBV7-8 combines with J gene TRBJ2-7, with TRBD1 identical over 10 bases. The germline V gene encodes CDR1 SGHVS and CDR2 FQNEAQ. The V segment lost 5 bases and the J segment 7 bases; nucleotides outside the gene matches: 11. The CDR3 has 15 amino acids. CDR3: CASSGWDRGRGEQYF. The CDR3 DNA reads as TGTGCCAGCAGCGGATGGGACAGGGGTCGAGGAGAGCAGTACTTC. Supplemented by reference TRBV7-8 and TRBJ2-7, the full variable domain reads GAGVSQSPRYKVAKRGQDVALRCDPISGHVSLFWYQQALGQGPEFLTYFQNEAQLDKSGLPSDRFFAERPEGSVSTLKIQRTQQEDSAVYLCASSGWDRGRGEQYFGPGTRLTVT.

As regards this clone: This likely traces to a read error, being one base from a far larger clone. The V gene is TRBV29-1, the J gene TRBJ1-2; 7 nucleotides agree with TRBD1. The CDR3 contains 14 residues. Germline V gene lookup returns CDR1 SQVTM and CDR2 ANQGSEA. The CDR3 DNA reads as TGCAGCGTTCAAGAGGAGGACAGGTCCTATGGCTACACCTTC. The encoded protein is CSVQEEDRSYGYTF.

Of note for this clone: This sequence is one base from a far larger clone and is likely a read error. This chain joins TRBV27 and TRBJ2-7; 7 bases are a match to TRBD1. CDR1 and CDR2 (germline): MNHEY, SMNVEV (reference sequence). CDR3 length equals 15 residues. V shed 1 base, J shed 5 bases, and the junction held 8 bases outside the gene matches. The CDR3 DNA sequence: TGTGCCAGCAGTTTATGGACAGGACATACGGACGAGCAGTACTTC. Amino acids: CASSLWTGHTDEQYF.

The CDR3 DNA reads TGTGCCAGCAGCGTAGCTGGGGGTTACTATGGCTACACCTTC. It encodes CASSVAGGYYGYTF. V gene TRBV9 combines with J gene TRBJ1-2; tentative D call: TRBD1 (5 bases). V was clipped by 0 bases and J by 3 bases, with 9 bases between them. The CDR3 runs to 14 residues. Germline-derived CDR1 and CDR2 are SGDLS and YYNGEE.

As concerns this clone: This likely stems from a read error, as it lies one base from a far larger clone. The chain employs TRBV28 and TRBJ2-6; either TRBD1 or TRBD2 may fit D (5 bases each). The length of the CDR3 is 16 residues. CDR1 is MDHEN, CDR2 SYDVKM, per germline. For the CDR3, the DNA is TGTGCCAGCAGTTTATTACGGGATACTGGGGCCAACATCCTGACTTTC. Protein: CASSLLRDTGANILTF.

CDR3 DNA sequence: TGTGCCTGGAGTATTACTACAGGGCGTCCCTGGGAGCTGTTTTTT. Translating gives CAWSITTGRPWELFF. This chain uses TRBV30 with TRBJ2-2; the D gene is possibly TRBD1 (6 bases). Germline V gene lookup returns CDR1 GTSNPN and CDR2 SVGIG (reference sequence). Trimming took 2 bases from V and 9 from J, leaving 19 bases between them. This CDR3 has 15 residues.

The chain couples TRBV11-2 to TRBJ2-7; no firm D call. Germline CDR1 is SGHAT and CDR2 is FQNNGV. CDR3 length equals 13 residues. V was trimmed by 5 bases and J by 5 bases, leaving 13 bases between them. CDR3 DNA: TGTGCCAGCAGCCCAGGACCCTCGGACGAGCAGTACTTC. Protein product: CASSPGPSDEQYF.

Comments on this clone: This may stem from a read error, because a much larger clone lies one nucleotide away. The rearrangement uses TRBV6-4 and TRBJ2-3; 10 bases align to TRBD1. CDR3 size: 15 residues. V lost 0 bases to trimming and J lost 4 bases; unmatched junction nucleotides: 1. Germline V gene sequence: CDR1 MRHNA, CDR2 SNTAGT. CDR3 DNA sequence: TGTGCCAGCAGTGACTCGACAGGGGGCGCAGATACGCAGTATTTT. It codes for CASSDSTGGADTQYF.

This clone was detected a few times. The chain couples TRBV7-6 to TRBJ2-5; weak D call: TRBD1 (6 bases). Germline V gives CDR1 SGHVS, CDR2 FNYEAQ. The V gene lost 1 base and the J gene lost 5 bases, with 17 bases spanning the gap. This CDR3 has 16 amino acids. CDR3 sequence (DNA): TGTGCCAGCAGCTTAGTTGGCGCAGGGGCAGAGGAGACCCAGTACTTC. Translated: CASSLVGAGAEETQYF.

With regard to this clone: With a far larger clone one base away, a read error is the likely cause. This chain uses TRBV2 with TRBJ2-2, with D maybe TRBD1 (5 bases). Germline CDR1 is SNHLY and CDR2 is FYNNEI. CDR3 length: 13 residues. In DNA form, the CDR3 reads TGTGCTTCAGGGTTGGAGAGCACCGGGGAGCTGTTTTTT. Residues: CASGLESTGELFF.

As to this clone: With only one base between it and a far larger clone, this is likely a read error. Other DNA sequences in this sample translate to the same CDR3. The chain couples TRBV6-1 to TRBJ2-7; D gene ambiguous. The CDR3 runs to 15 residues. Germline V lookup: CDR1 MNHNS, CDR2 SASEGT. V was clipped by 0 bases and J by 3 bases, with 12 bases between them. The CDR3 coding sequence is TGTGCCAGCAGTGAAGCTCCTACTATGGTCTACGAGCAGTACTTC. It yields the protein CASSEAPTMVYEQYF.

The chain couples TRBV18 to TRBJ1-4; the match to TRBD1 covers 8 bases. After removal of 1 base from V and 6 bases from J, the junction contained 4 bases not matched to a gene. Germline V gives CDR1 KGHSH, CDR2 LQKENI. The CDR3 covers 15 residues. CDR3 coding DNA: TGTGCCAGCTCACCACGGGGACAGGTATATGAAAAACTGTTTTTT. Translation gives CASSPRGQVYEKLFF.

Points on this clone: A far larger clone is just one base off, so this is likely a read error. The sample carries other DNA sequences with the same CDR3. This chain links TRBV7-2 with TRBJ1-1; D gene ambiguous. CDR1 is SGHTA and CDR2 is FQGNSA in the germline V gene. This CDR3 has 14 residues. The V gene lost 6 bases and the J gene lost 1 base, with 12 bases spanning the gap. CDR3 in DNA: TGTGCCAGCAGGAGACCGACTAAGAACACTGAAGCTTTCTTT. Its translation: CASRRPTKNTEAFF.

The chain's CDR3 is CASSEWTSGRAGELFF. DNA for the CDR3: TGTGCCAGCAGCGAATGGACTAGCGGGAGGGCCGGGGAGCTGTTTTTT. The V call is TRBV9, the J call TRBJ2-2; TRBD2 aligns across 15 bases. V lost 3 bases to trimming and J lost 6 bases; unmatched junction nucleotides: 3. The CDR3 contains 16 residues. Germline CDR1 SGDLS, CDR2 YYNGEE.

The chain carries TRBV28 and TRBJ2-7; D not resolved. The germline V gene has CDR1 MDHEN and CDR2 SYDVKM. The CDR3 consists of 11 residues. V shed 7 bases and J shed 3 bases, with 7 bases lying between them. CDR3 nucleotide sequence: TGTGCCAGCAAACATAACTACGAGCAGTACTTC. Translated, it gives CASKHNYEQYF. The full variable domain, its missing parts supplied by reference TRBV28 and TRBJ2-7, is DVKVTQSSRYLVKRTGEKVFLECVQDMDHENMFWYRQDPGLGLRLIYFSYDVKMKEKGDIPEGYSVSREKKERFSLILESASTNQTSMYLCASKHNYEQYFGPGTRLTVT.

The V and J genes are TRBV6-1 and TRBJ2-3; 8 positions agree with TRBD2. Germline CDR1 and CDR2: MNHNS and SASEGT. The CDR3 is 18 amino acids. J gave up 5 bases and V 0 bases, and 13 bases lay outside the gene matches. The CDR3 loop is CASSEAAGTSSSGDTQYF. Here the CDR3 DNA reads TGTGCCAGCAGTGAAGCGGCAGGGACTAGTTCGAGTGGAGATACGCAGTATTTT.

Comments on this clone: The likely explanation is a read error, given a far larger clone one base away. The chain links TRBV5-8 to TRBJ1-2, with D uncertain. Trimming removed 0 bases from V and 7 bases from J, with 22 bases in between. The CDR3 loop spans 17 amino acids. Germline V CDR1 and CDR2: SGHTS, YDEGEE. For the CDR3, the DNA is TGTGCCAGCAGCTTGGGGGCTGGGCCGACGCTGACCCCTGGCTACACCTTC. This encodes CASSLGAGPTLTPGYTF.

This clone is a singleton in its sample. This sequence joins TRBV28 and TRBJ1-5, with TRBD1 matching over 7 bases. The CDR3 has 15 amino acids. Trimming at V came to 3 bases and at J to 6 bases, leaving 8 bases not matched to a gene. Germline CDR1 is MDHEN and CDR2 is SYDVKM. The CDR3 sequence is CASSFVKTGPQPQHF. CDR3 nucleotides: TGTGCCAGCAGTTTTGTAAAGACAGGGCCTCAGCCCCAGCATTTT.

With regard to this clone: A far bigger clonotype differs at one base, so this is likely a read error. The V call is TRBV27, the J call TRBJ1-4; no definite D call. CDR1 and CDR2 from the germline V gene are MNHEY and SMNVEV (reference sequence). The CDR3 is made up of 14 amino acids. Trimming cost V 7 bases and J 0 bases, with 9 bases left between them. The CDR3 protein is CASILTPTNEKLFF. CDR3 sequence (DNA): TGTGCCAGCATACTGACCCCAACTAATGAAAAACTGTTTTTT. Using reference TRBV27 and TRBJ1-4 for the parts outside the CDR3, the full variable domain is EAQVTQNPRYLITVTGKKLTVTCSQNMNHEYMSWYRQDPGLGLRQIYYSMNVEVTDKGDVPEGYKVSRKEKRNFPLILESPSPNQTSLYFCASILTPTNEKLFFGSGTQLSVL.

The rearrangement links TRBV5-1 to TRBJ2-1; D is possibly TRBD1 (6 bases). This CDR3 has 15 residues. Trimming left V 4 bases short and J 0 bases short, with 11 bases between. Germline V CDR1 and CDR2: SGHRS, YFSETQ. The CDR3 here is CASSVTGNSYNEQFF. The CDR3 DNA is TGCGCCAGCAGCGTCACAGGGAACTCCTACAATGAGCAGTTCTTC.

The chain recombines TRBV11-2 with TRBJ1-2; D may be TRBD1 (6 bases). Trimming left V 5 bases short and J 0 bases short, with 19 bases between. The V gene's germline CDR1 is SGHAT and CDR2 FQNNGV. The CDR3 totals 17 residues. In DNA form, the CDR3 reads TGTGCCAGCAGCCCCTCCATTGGGGAGGGGGCTAACTATGGCTACACCTTC. The encoded protein is CASSPSIGEGANYGYTF.

Worth noting for this clone: With a far larger clone one base away, a read error is the likely cause. The conserved phenylalanine or tryptophan normally closing the CDR3 is absent here, so this likely arose from a read error. This chain joins TRBV10-3 and TRBJ1-5, with 7 bases matching TRBD1. The CDR3 is made up of 18 amino acids. CDR1 and CDR2 from the germline V gene are ENHRY and SYGVKD. Losses at the gene ends were 3 bases for V and 3 bases for J; bases not matched to a gene: 14. CDR3: CAISDRERTGPLNQPQHS. DNA for the CDR3: TGTGCCATCAGTGATCGCGAAAGGACAGGACCCCTCAATCAGCCCCAGCATTCT.

This chain connects TRBV30 to TRBJ2-7, with TRBD1 matching over 10 bases. This CDR3 is built from 16 residues. With V trimmed by 3 bases and J by 5 bases, 13 bases remained unmatched. Germline-derived CDR1 and CDR2 are GTSNPN and SVGIG (reference sequence). As DNA, the CDR3 is TGTGCCTGGAGAGGTTTCGTGTCGGGACAGGGGAACGAGCAGTACTTC. This translates into CAWRGFVSGQGNEQYF.

In regard to this clone: One end of the junction does not line up with germline, which may come from a read error. This same CDR3 is encoded by further DNA sequences in the sample. This sequence joins TRBV19 and TRBJ1-6, with D possibly being TRBD1 (5 bases). The CDR3 has 15 amino acids. Looked up from germline, CDR1 is LNHDA and CDR2 is SQIVND (reference sequence). CDR3 nucleotides: TGTGCCAGTAGTATTGATGGACATTTTAATTCACCCCTTCACTTT. Protein product: CASSIDGHFNSPLHF.